Detailed here is one T cell receptor (beta chain). This specimen comes from a study of blood T cell repertoires in COVID-19. Across the study: Sources were T cells, B-cell-depleted T cells, or PBMCs; the material itself was cDNA or gDNA.

Per the original data handling: For nucleated cells, counts were estimated from reference gene primer amplification. Clones were sequenced by immunoSEQ multiplex PCR, and TCRdb holds only the in-frame ones, with some missing. That table supplies the V and J calls and clone size; D and trimming were determined from the DNA. This sample has approximately 200,000 clones, with 80% to 85% found just once. The receptor's source is a woman aged 30 to 39 with acute or convalescent COVID-19. The sample was peripheral blood.

CDR3 amino acids: CSVEDFDRGNSNTEAFF. In nucleotides, the CDR3 is TGCAGCGTTGAAGATTTTGACAGGGGGAATAGCAACACTGAAGCTTTCTTT. This chain joins TRBV29-1 and TRBJ1-1, with 9 bases aligning to TRBD1. The CDR3 consists of 17 residues. From germline, CDR1 is SQVTM and CDR2 ANQGSEA. V lost 0 bases to trimming and J lost 2 bases; unmatched junction nucleotides: 10. The full variable domain, with the rest looked up from reference TRBV29-1 and TRBJ1-1, is SAVISQKPSRDICQRGTSLTIQCQVDSQVTMMFWYRQQPGQSLTLIATANQGSEATYESGFVIDKFPISRPNLTFSTLTVSNMSPEDSSIYLCSVEDFDRGNSNTEAFFGQGTRLTVV.